The sample holds many counts of the clone carrying this TCR beta chain. Its target is not known. This sample was included in a study of CD8 T cells in ankylosing spondylitis. Study-wide points: Peripheral blood held disease-linked clones only at relatively low frequency, and these were CD8+.

The CDR3 sequence is 14 residues long. V gave up 4 bases and J gave up 2 bases, with 10 bases separating them. In germline, CDR1 is MNHNS, CDR2 SASEGT. In making TCR beta libraries, quantitative 5'-RACE with molecular barcodes was used. Each CDR3 protein is one row after TCRdb ran MiXCR on the 5' RACE reads. Of about 240,000 distinct CDR3 sequences in the sample, approximately 12% were seen once. The source material was blood, either unsorted or a sorted T cell fraction (not recorded which). The receptor comes from a male donor with ankylosing spondylitis or in good health (not recorded which). The chain recombines TRBV6-1 with TRBJ2-3; no clear D. In nucleotides, the CDR3 is TGTGCCAGCAGTGGATGGGGTGCCACAGATACGCAGTATTTT. It is translated as CASSGWGATDTQYF.